A single sample is the source of the 15 T cell receptor beta chains below, sequenced in a study of technical replicates of blood from a few donors. Sequenced by immunoSEQ multiplex PCR; TCRdb stores in-frame clones only, minus some. Here the sample spans over 70,000 clones, approximately 95% being singletons. The sequenced material came from T cells isolated from PBMCs. The receptor source for this set is a human donor in good health.

V is TRBV30 and J is TRBJ1-1; D might be TRBD1 (6 bases). V lost 5 bases, J lost 8 bases, and 12 bases lay in between. The CDR3 extends over 11 amino acids. The germline gives CDR1 GTSNPN, CDR2 SVGIG (reference sequence). As DNA, the CDR3 is TGTGCCTGGGGGGACACCCCCGAAGCTTTCTTT. Its translation: CAWGDTPEAFF. Variable domain in full (rest from reference TRBV30 and TRBJ1-1): SQTIHQWPATLVQPVGSPLSLECTVEGTSNPNLYWYRQAAGRGLQLLFYSVGIGQISSEVPQNLSASRPQDRQFILSSKKLLLSDSGFYLCAWGDTPEAFFGQGTRLTVV.

This sequence joins TRBV7-3 and TRBJ2-2; D is unclear. Germline V lookup: CDR1 SGHTA, CDR2 FQGTGA. The CDR3 covers 12 residues. Trimming removed 5 bases at V and 4 bases at J, with 5 bases between. The CDR3 reads CASSLLTGELFF. The CDR3 nucleotides are TGTGCCAGCAGCCTCCTCACCGGGGAGCTGTTTTTT.

This clone appeared a single time. V and J are TRBV6-6 and TRBJ1-2; 7 positions match TRBD1. Trimming cost V 2 bases and J 8 bases; bases outside gene matches: 2. The CDR3 is made up of 12 amino acids. Looked up from germline, CDR1 is MNHNY and CDR2 is SVGAGI (reference sequence). The CDR3 protein is CASSYDRDGYTF. Here the CDR3 DNA reads TGTGCCAGCAGTTACGACAGGGACGGCTACACCTTC.

The chain couples TRBV6-5 to TRBJ2-1; no reliable D call. CDR3 length: 14 amino acids. V shed 5 bases and J shed 4 bases, with 12 bases lying between them. CDR1 is MNHEY, CDR2 SVGAGI, per germline. CDR3 DNA: TGTGCCAGCAGTCTAGATCCCTGGTACAATGAGCAGTTCTTC. Translation: CASSLDPWYNEQFF.

V is TRBV4-1 and J is TRBJ2-7; TRBD2 is a possible D gene (6 bases). This CDR3 has 13 amino acids. From germline, CDR1 is MGHRA and CDR2 YSYEKL. The V end was cut by 3 bases, the J end by 6 bases, with 12 bases between. CDR3 DNA sequence: TGCGCCAGCAGCCAGAAGATCGGGGGCGAGCAGTACTTC. This translates into CASSQKIGGEQYF.

This chain uses TRBV9 with TRBJ1-3, with D maybe TRBD1 (6 bases). The germline V gene encodes CDR1 SGDLS and CDR2 YYNGEE. The CDR3 is 16 amino acids. V lost 0 bases to trimming and J lost 5 bases, with 15 bases between them. The CDR3 bases are TGTGCCAGCAGCGTAGAGATTCAGGGGATGAGAAACACCATATATTTT. Amino acid sequence: CASSVEIQGMRNTIYF.

The rearrangement uses TRBV5-4 and TRBJ1-1; no reliable D call. The CDR3 contains 13 residues. Germline lookup yields CDR1 SGHNT and CDR2 YYREEE (reference sequence). V was shortened by 1 base and J by 0 bases, with 4 bases between the two germline ends. The CDR3 sequence is CASSLFLNTEAFF. CDR3 coding DNA: TGTGCCAGCAGCTTGTTCTTGAACACTGAAGCTTTCTTT.

The chain links TRBV9 to TRBJ2-7, with TRBD2 as a possible D gene (6 bases). The CDR3 covers 14 residues. The V gene lost 6 bases and the J gene lost 0 bases, with 13 bases spanning the gap. CDR1 and CDR2 (germline): SGDLS, YYNGEE. The CDR3 DNA reads TGTGCCAGCATCCGGACTAAAAGCTCCTACGAGCAGTACTTC. The encoded protein is CASIRTKSSYEQYF.

This chain connects TRBV2 to TRBJ1-2; tentatively, D is TRBD1 (5 bases). V was cut by 5 bases and J by 3 bases, with 7 bases left in between. Germline values: CDR1 SNHLY, CDR2 FYNNEI. The CDR3 loop spans 12 amino acids. CDR3 sequence (DNA): TGTGCCAGCAGTATACAGGACTATGGCTACACCTTC. Amino acids: CASSIQDYGYTF.

The genes are TRBV10-1 and TRBJ2-1, with 10 bases lining up with TRBD2. This CDR3 contains 14 residues. Germline CDR1 is WNHNN and CDR2 is SYGVQD (reference sequence). V lost 4 bases, J lost 4 bases, and 1 base stayed unmatched. This chain's CDR3 is CASSGAGGYNEQFF. The CDR3 nucleotides are TGCGCCAGCAGTGGAGCGGGAGGGTACAATGAGCAGTTCTTC.

The rearrangement links TRBV27 to TRBJ2-7; no firm D call. This CDR3 comprises 13 residues. Per germline, CDR1 MNHEY and CDR2 SMNVEV (reference sequence). V was cut by 5 bases and J by 2 bases, with 10 bases left in between. The CDR3 loop is CASSPTFTYEQYF. CDR3 in DNA: TGTGCCAGCAGTCCAACTTTTACCTACGAGCAGTACTTC.

Details on this clone: The same CDR3 can be traced to other DNA sequences in this sample. The chain joins TRBV30 to TRBJ2-1, with 8 bases identical to TRBD2. The V gene end was trimmed by 4 bases and the J gene end by 7 bases; junction bases not matched to a gene: 9. CDR3 length: 14 amino acids. Germline V gene data show CDR1 as GTSNPN and CDR2 as SVGIG (reference sequence). The CDR3 DNA reads TGTGCCTGGACCCCCGGACTAGCAGGGAATGAGCAGTTCTTC. This sequence encodes CAWTPGLAGNEQFF.

The chain combines TRBV5-6 with TRBJ1-2, with TRBD1 matching 7 bases. From germline, CDR1 is SGHDT and CDR2 YYEEEE. The V segment lost 7 bases and the J segment 4 bases; nucleotides outside the gene matches: 4. This CDR3 region has 12 residues. The CDR3: CASGTALYGYTF. The CDR3 bases are TGTGCCAGCGGGACAGCGCTCTATGGCTACACCTTC. Variable domain in full (rest from reference TRBV5-6 and TRBJ1-2): DAGVTQSPTHLIKTRGQQVTLRCSPKSGHDTVSWYQQALGQGPQFIFQYYEEEERQRGNFPDRFSGHQFPNYSSELNVNALLLGDSALYLCASGTALYGYTFGSGTRLTVV.

V and J are TRBV7-9 and TRBJ2-7, with D tentatively TRBD1 (7 bases). Trimming took 5 bases from V and 2 from J, leaving 13 bases between them. Germline-derived CDR1 and CDR2 are SEHNR and FQNEAQ (reference sequence). The CDR3 is 14 residues long. CDR3 DNA sequence: TGTGCCAGCAGCCCAGGGGGGCTCGCCTACGAGCAGTACTTC. This sequence encodes CASSPGGLAYEQYF. Full variable domain (rest looked up from reference TRBV7-9 and TRBJ2-7): DTGVSQNPRHKITKRGQNVTFRCDPISEHNRLYWYRQTLGQGPEFLTYFQNEAQLEKSRLLSDRFSAERPKGSFSTLEIQRTEQGDSAMYLCASSPGGLAYEQYFGPGTRLTVT.

The V and J genes are TRBV11-3 and TRBJ2-1; 8 positions agree with TRBD1. Germline lookup yields CDR1 SGHNT and CDR2 YENEEA. J gave up 2 bases and V 0 bases, and 3 bases lay outside the gene matches. The CDR3 has 16 amino acids. CDR3 loop: CASSLEGQGAYNEQFF. DNA for the CDR3: TGTGCCAGCAGCTTAGAAGGACAGGGCGCCTACAATGAGCAGTTCTTC.